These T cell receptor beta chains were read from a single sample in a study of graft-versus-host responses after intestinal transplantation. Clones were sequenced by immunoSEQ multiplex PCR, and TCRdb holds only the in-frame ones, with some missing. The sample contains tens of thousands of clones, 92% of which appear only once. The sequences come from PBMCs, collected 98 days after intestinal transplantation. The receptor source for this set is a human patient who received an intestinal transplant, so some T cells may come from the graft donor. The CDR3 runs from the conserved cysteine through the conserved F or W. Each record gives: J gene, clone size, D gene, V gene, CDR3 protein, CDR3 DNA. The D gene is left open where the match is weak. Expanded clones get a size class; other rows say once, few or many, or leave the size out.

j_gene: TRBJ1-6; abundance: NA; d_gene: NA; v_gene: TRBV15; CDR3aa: CATSRDQGQTLSSYNSPLHF; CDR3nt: TGTGCCACCAGCAGAGATCAAGGACAGACTTTAAGCTCCTATAATTCACCCCTCCACTTT
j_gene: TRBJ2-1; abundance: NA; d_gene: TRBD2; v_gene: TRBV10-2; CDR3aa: CASSRLAGGQGFNEQFF; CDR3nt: TGCGCCAGCAGTCGGCTAGCGGGGGGCCAGGGGTTTAATGAGCAGTTCTTC
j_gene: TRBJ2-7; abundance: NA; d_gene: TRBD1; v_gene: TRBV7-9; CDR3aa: CASSSPTGGLYEQYF; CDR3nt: TGTGCCAGCAGCTCCCCTACAGGGGGGCTCTACGAGCAGTACTTC
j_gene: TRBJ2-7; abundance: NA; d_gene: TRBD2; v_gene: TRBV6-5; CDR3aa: CASSTAGGQREQYF; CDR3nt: TGTGCCAGCAGTACCGCGGGGGGGCAACGCGAGCAGTACTTC
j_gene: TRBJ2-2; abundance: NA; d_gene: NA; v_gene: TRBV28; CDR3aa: CASRPWGDGTNTGELFF; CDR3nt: TGTGCCAGCAGGCCGTGGGGGGACGGGACCAACACCGGGGAGCTGTTTTTT
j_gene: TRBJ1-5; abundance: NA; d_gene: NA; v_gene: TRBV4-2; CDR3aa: CASSQDRLSNQPQHF; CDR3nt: TGTGCCAGCAGCCAAGATAGACTTAGCAATCAGCCCCAGCATTTT
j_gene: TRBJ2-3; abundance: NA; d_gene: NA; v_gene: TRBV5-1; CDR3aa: CASSDHSRTDTQYF; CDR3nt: TGCGCCAGCAGCGATCATTCTAGAACAGATACGCAGTATTTT
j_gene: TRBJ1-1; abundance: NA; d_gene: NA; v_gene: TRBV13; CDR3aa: CASSSKLQLGRNTEAFF; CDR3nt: TGTGCCAGCAGTTCAAAACTCCAACTGGGGAGGAACACTGAAGCTTTCTTT
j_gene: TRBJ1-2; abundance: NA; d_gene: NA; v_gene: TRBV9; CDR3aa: CASSVGEGSYGYTF; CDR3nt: TGTGCCAGCAGCGTAGGAGAGGGTTCGTATGGCTACACCTTC
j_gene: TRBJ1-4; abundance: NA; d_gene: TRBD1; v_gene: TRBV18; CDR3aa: CASSSRLPGQANEKLFF; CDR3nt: TGTGCCAGCTCATCGAGACTGCCGGGACAGGCTAATGAAAAACTGTTTTTT
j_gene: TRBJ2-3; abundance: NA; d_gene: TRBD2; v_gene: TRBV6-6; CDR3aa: CASSYSGSTDTQYF; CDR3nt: TGTGCCAGCAGTTATAGCGGGAGCACAGATACGCAGTATTTT
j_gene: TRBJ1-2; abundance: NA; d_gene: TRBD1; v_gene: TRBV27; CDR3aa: CASSWTGTYGYTF; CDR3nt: TGTGCCAGCAGTTGGACAGGGACCTATGGCTACACCTTC
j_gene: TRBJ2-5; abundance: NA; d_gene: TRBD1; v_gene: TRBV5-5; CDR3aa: CASSGTGLQETQYF; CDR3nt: TGTGCCAGCAGCGGGACAGGGCTCCAAGAGACCCAGTACTTC
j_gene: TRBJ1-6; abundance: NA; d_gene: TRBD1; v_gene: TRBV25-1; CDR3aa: CASSEGSGGGNSPLHF; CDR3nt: TGTGCCAGCAGTGAAGGGTCAGGGGGTGGGAATTCACCCCTCCACTTT
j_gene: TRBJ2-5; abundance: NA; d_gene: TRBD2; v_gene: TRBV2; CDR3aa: CASSSTSANKETQYF; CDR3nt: TGTGCCAGCAGCTCGACTAGCGCCAATAAAGAGACCCAGTACTTC
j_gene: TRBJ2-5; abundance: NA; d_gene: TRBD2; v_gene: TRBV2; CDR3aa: CASSVSPGGQETQYF; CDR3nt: TGTGCCAGCAGTGTCAGCCCGGGAGGGCAAGAGACCCAGTACTTC
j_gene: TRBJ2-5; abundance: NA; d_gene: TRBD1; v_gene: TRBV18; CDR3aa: CASSPVKGTGSVQTQYF; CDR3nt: TGTGCCAGCTCACCGGTGAAGGGGACAGGGAGTGTGCAGACCCAGTACTTC
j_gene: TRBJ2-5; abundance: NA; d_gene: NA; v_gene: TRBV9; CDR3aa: CASSVELGTETQYF; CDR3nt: TGTGCCAGCAGCGTCGAATTAGGGACGGAGACCCAGTACTTC
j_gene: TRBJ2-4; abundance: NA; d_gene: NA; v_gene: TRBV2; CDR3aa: CASSDAGASKNIQYF; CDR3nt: TGTGCCAGCAGTGATGCTGGCGCATCCAAAAACATTCAGTACTTC
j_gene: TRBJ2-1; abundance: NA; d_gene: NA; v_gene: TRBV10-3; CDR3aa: CAIAGTGRGDEQFF; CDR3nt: TGTGCCATAGCGGGGACAGGCCGCGGGGATGAGCAGTTCTTC
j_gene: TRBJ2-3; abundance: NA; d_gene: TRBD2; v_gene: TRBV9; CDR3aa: CASSDSGGFTDTQYF; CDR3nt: TGTGCCAGCAGCGACTCGGGGGGTTTCACAGATACGCAGTATTTT
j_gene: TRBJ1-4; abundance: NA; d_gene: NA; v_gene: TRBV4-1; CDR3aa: CASSQTTEKLFF; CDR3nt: TGCGCCAGCAGCCAAACAACCGAAAAACTGTTTTTT
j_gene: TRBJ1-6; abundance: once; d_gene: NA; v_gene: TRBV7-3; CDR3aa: CARSVEGSPLHF; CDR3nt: TGTGCCAGGAGCGTCGAAGGATCACCCCTCCACTTT
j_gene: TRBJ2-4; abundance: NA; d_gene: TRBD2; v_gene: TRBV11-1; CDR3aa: CASSLESGGAYIQYF; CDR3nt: TGTGCCAGCAGCCTAGAGAGCGGGGGGGCCTACATTCAGTACTTC
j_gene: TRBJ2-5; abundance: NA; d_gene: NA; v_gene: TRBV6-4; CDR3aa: CASSDHSTRGEETQYF; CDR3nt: TGTGCCAGCAGTGACCATTCTACTAGGGGGGAAGAGACCCAGTACTTC
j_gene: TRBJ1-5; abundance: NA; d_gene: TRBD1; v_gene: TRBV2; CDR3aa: CASSEDRGGGQPQHF; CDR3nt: TGTGCCAGCAGTGAAGACAGGGGCGGCGGGCAGCCCCAGCATTTT
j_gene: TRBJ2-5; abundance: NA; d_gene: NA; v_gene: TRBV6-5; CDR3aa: CASSYPDAETQYF; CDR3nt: TGTGCCAGCAGTTACCCGGACGCAGAGACCCAGTACTTC
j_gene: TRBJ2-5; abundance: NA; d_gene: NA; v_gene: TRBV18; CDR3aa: CASSPAETQYF; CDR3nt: TGTGCCAGCTCACCAGCAGAGACCCAGTACTTC
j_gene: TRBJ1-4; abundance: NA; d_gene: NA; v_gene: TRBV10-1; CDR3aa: CASSRPQGNEKLFF; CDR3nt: TGCGCCAGCAGCAGACCCCAAGGTAATGAAAAACTGTTTTTT